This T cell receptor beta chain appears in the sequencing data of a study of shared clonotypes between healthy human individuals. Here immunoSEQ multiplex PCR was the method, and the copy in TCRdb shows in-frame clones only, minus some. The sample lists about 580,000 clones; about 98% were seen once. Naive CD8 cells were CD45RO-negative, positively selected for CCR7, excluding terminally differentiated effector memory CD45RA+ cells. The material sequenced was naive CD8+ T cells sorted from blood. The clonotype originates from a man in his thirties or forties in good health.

The CDR3 DNA reads as TGTGCCAGCAGTCCCGATTGGGGGGGGCGGTACGAGCAGTACTTC. Amino acids: CASSPDWGGRYEQYF. This chain connects TRBV6-5 to TRBJ2-7; TRBD2 is a possible D gene (7 bases). Germline CDR1 MNHEY, CDR2 SVGAGI. The CDR3 spans 15 residues. V dropped 5 bases and J dropped 4 bases, with 18 bases sitting between them.